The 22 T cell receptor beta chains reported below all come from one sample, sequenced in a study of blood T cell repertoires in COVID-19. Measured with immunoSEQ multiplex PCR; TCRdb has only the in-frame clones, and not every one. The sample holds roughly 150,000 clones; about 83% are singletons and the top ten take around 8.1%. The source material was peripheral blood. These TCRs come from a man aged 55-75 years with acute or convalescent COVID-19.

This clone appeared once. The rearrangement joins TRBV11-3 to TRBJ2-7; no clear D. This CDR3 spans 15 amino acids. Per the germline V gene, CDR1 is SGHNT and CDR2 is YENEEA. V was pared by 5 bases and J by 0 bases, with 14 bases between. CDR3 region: CASSPSGPSSYEQYF. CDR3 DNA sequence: TGTGCCAGCAGCCCTTCTGGTCCGAGCTCCTACGAGCAGTACTTC.

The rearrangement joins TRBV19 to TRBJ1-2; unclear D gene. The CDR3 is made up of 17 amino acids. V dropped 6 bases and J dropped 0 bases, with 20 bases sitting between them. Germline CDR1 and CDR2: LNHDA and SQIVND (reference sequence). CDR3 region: CASRFLIGGLANYGYTF. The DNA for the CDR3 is TGTGCCAGTAGATTCCTTATAGGCGGACTAGCTAACTATGGCTACACCTTC.

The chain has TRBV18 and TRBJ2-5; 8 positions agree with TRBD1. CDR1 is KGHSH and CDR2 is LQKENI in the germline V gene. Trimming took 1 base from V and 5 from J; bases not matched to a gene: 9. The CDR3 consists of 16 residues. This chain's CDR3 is CASSPRGTGVFETQYF. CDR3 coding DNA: TGTGCCAGCTCACCACGGGGGACAGGAGTTTTCGAGACCCAGTACTTC.

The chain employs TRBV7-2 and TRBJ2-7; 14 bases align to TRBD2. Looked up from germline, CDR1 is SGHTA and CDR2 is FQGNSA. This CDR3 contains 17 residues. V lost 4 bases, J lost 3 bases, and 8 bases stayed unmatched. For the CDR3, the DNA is TGTGCCAGCAGCTCTGGACTAGCGGGGGGCGCCCTCTACGAGCAGTACTTC. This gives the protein CASSSGLAGGALYEQYF.

For the CDR3, the DNA is TGCGCCAGCAGCTTGGACGCACAGGGCCTCAACACCGGGGAGCTGTTTTTT. Translation gives CASSLDAQGLNTGELFF. The chain uses TRBV5-1 and TRBJ2-2, with D possibly being TRBD1 (6 bases). The CDR3 loop spans 17 amino acids. The ends were cut back, 0 bases at V and 2 bases at J, with 14 bases in the middle. Germline lookup yields CDR1 SGHRS and CDR2 YFSETQ.

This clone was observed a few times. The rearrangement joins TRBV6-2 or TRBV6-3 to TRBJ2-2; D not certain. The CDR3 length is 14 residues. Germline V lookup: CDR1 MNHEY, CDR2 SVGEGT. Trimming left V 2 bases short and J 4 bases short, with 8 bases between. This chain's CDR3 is CASSYRATTGELFF. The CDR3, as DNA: TGTGCCAGCAGTTACCGCGCCACCACCGGGGAGCTGTTTTTT.

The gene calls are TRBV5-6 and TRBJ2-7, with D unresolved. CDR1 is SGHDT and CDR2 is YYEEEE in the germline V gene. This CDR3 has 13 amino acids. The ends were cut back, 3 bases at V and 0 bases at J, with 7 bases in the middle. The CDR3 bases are TGTGCCAGCAGCTCGGGTAGCTCCTACGAGCAGTACTTC. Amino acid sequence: CASSSGSSYEQYF. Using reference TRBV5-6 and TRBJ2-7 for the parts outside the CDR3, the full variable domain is DAGVTQSPTHLIKTRGQQVTLRCSPKSGHDTVSWYQQALGQGPQFIFQYYEEEERQRGNFPDRFSGHQFPNYSSELNVNALLLGDSALYLCASSSGSSYEQYFGPGTRLTVT.

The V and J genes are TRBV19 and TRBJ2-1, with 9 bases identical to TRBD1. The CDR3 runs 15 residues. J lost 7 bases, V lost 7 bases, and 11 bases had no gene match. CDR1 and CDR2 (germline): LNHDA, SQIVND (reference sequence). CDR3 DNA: TGTGCCAGTAAGGTCTTGGGACAGGGTTCGAATGAGCAGTTCTTC. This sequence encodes CASKVLGQGSNEQFF. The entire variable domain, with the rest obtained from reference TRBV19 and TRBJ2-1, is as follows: DGGITQSPKYLFRKEGQNVTLSCEQNLNHDAMYWYRQDPGQGLRLIYYSQIVNDFQKGDIAEGYSVSREKKESFPLTVTSAQKNPTAFYLCASKVLGQGSNEQFFGPGTRLTVL.

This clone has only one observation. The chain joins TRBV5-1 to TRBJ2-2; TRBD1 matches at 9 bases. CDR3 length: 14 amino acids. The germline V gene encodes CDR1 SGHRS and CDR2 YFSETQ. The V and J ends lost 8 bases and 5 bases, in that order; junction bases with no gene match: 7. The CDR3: CASRTGEGTGELFF. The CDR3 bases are TGCGCCAGTAGGACAGGGGAAGGGACCGGGGAGCTGTTTTTT.

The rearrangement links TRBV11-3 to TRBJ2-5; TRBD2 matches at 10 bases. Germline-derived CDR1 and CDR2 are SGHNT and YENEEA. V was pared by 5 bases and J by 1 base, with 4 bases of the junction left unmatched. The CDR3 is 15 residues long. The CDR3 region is CASSRRTSGQETQYF. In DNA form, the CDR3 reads TGTGCCAGCAGCCGCCGGACTAGCGGCCAAGAGACCCAGTACTTC.

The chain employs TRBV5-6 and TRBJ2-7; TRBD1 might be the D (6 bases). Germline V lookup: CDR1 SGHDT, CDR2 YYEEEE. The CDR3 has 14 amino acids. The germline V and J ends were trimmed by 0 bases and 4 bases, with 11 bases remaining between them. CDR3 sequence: CASSLAGTFYEQYF. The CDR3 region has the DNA TGTGCCAGCAGCTTGGCTGGGACATTTTACGAGCAGTACTTC.

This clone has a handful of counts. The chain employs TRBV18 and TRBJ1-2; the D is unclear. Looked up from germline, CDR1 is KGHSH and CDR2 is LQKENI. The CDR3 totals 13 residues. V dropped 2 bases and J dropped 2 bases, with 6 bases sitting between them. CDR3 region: CASSPELNYGYTF. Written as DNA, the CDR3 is TGTGCCAGCTCACCAGAGCTGAACTATGGCTACACCTTC.

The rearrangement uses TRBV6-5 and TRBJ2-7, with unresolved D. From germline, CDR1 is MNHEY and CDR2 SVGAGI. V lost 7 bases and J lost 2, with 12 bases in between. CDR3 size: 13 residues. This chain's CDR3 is CASNRTSPYEQYF. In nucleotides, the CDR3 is TGTGCCAGCAATAGAACTTCCCCCTACGAGCAGTACTTC.

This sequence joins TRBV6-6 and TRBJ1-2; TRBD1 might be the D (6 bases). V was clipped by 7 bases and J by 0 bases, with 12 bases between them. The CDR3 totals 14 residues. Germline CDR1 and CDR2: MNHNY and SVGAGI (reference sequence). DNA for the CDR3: TGTGCCAGCACTCCAGGGGCGGCTAACTATGGCTACACCTTC. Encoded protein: CASTPGAANYGYTF.

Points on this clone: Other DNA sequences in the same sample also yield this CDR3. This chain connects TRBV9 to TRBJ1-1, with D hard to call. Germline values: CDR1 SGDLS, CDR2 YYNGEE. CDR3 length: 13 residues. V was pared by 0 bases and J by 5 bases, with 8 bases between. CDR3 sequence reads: CASSVDFRTEAFF. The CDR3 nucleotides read TGTGCCAGCAGCGTAGATTTTCGGACTGAAGCTTTCTTT.

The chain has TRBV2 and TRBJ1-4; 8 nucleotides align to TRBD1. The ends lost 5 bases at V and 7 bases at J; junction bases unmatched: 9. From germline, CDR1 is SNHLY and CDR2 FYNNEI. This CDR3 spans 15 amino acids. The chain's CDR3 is CASSLQGAKSEKLFF. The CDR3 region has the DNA TGTGCCAGCAGTCTTCAGGGGGCGAAGAGTGAAAAACTGTTTTTT.

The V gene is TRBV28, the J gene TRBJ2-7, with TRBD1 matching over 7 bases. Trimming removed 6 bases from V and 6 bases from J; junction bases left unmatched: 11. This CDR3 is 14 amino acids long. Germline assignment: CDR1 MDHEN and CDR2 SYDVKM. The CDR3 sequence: CASRWGSGQAEQYF. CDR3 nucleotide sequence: TGTGCCAGCAGGTGGGGGAGTGGACAGGCCGAGCAGTACTTC.

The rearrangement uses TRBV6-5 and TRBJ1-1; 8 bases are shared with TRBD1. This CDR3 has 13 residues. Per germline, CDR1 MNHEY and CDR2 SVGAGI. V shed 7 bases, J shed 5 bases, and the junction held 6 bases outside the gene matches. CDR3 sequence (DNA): TGTGCCAGCAAACAGGGGGGTCAAACTGAAGCTTTCTTT. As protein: CASKQGGQTEAFF.

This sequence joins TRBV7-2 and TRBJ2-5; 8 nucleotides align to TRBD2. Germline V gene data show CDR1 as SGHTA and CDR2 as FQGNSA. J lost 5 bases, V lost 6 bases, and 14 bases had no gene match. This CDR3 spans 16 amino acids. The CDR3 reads CASSRVGLAVEETQYF. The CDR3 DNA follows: TGTGCCAGCAGTCGAGTCGGACTAGCCGTTGAGGAGACCCAGTACTTC.

CDR3 loop: CASALQGNQPQHF. CDR3 DNA: TGTGCCAGCGCCTTACAGGGGAATCAGCCCCAGCATTTT. The chain carries TRBV2 and TRBJ1-5; 7 nucleotides align to TRBD1. CDR3 length: 13 residues. V dropped 8 bases and J dropped 4; count of bases not matched to a gene: 5. Germline-derived CDR1 and CDR2 are SNHLY and FYNNEI.

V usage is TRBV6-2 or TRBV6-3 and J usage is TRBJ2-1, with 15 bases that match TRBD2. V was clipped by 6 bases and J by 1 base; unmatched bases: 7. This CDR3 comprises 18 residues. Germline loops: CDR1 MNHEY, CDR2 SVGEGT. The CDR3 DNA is TGTGCCAGCAGCCCGGGACTAGCGGGGGGTATTTCCTACAATGAGCAGTTCTTC. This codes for CASSPGLAGGISYNEQFF.

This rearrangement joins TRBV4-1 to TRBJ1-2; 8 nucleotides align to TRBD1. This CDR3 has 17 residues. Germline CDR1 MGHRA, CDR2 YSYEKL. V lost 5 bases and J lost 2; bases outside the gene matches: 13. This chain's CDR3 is CASSYEQQGELNYGYTF. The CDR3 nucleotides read TGCGCCAGCAGCTACGAACAACAGGGGGAATTAAACTATGGCTACACCTTC.